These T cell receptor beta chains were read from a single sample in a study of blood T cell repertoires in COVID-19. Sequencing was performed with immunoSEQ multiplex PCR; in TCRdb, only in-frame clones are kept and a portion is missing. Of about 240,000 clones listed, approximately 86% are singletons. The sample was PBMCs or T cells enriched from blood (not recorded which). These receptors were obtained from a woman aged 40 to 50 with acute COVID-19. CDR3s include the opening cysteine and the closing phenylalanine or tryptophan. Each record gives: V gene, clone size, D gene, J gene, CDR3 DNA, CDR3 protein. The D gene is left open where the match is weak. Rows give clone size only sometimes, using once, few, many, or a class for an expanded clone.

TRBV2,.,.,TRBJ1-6,TGTGCCAGCAGTGACAGGCCAGATTCACCCCTCCACTTT,CASSDRPDSPLHF
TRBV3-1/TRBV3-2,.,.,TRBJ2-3,TGTGCCAGCAGCCCCCGGACTTATGATACGCAGTATTTT,CASSPRTYDTQYF
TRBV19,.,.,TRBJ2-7,TGTGCCAGTAGTATTTCGACTACAACTCTGGGCGAGCAGTACTTC,CASSISTTTLGEQYF
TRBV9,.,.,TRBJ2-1,TGTGCCAGCGGAGGGGATGAGGGTTACAATGAGCAGTTCTTC,CASGGDEGYNEQFF
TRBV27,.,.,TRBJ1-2,TGTGCCAGCAGGCCCGGTCCAGGGAACTATGGCTACACCTTC,CASRPGPGNYGYTF
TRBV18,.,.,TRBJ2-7,TGTGCCAGCTCACCAGTGGGGGGCTCCTACGAGCAGTACTTC,CASSPVGGSYEQYF
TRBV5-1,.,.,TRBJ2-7,TGCGCCAGCAGCGGGGACTCTACGACCTACGAGCAGTACTTC,CASSGDSTTYEQYF
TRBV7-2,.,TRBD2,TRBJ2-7,TGTGCCAGCAGCTTAGGATCACTAGCGGGAGGGTACGAGCAGTACTTC,CASSLGSLAGGYEQYF
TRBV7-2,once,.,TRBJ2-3,TGTGCCAGCAGCTTGGTGCAGGCAGATACGCAGTATTTT,CASSLVQADTQYF
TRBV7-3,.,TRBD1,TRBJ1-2,TGTGCCAGCAGCTCGCGTGGGGGGACAGCCTATGGCTACACCTTC,CASSSRGGTAYGYTF